The 8 T cell receptor beta chains presented below share a single source sample, sequenced in a study of T cells in tumors after PD-1 blockade. Sequenced by immunoSEQ multiplex PCR; TCRdb stores in-frame clones only, minus some. This table holds approximately 46,000 clones, 79% found once. Sequencing was performed on PBMCs, taken before anti-PD-1 treatment. The receptors come from a human donor with basal cell carcinoma.

A single count supports this clone. The chain couples TRBV7-9 to TRBJ2-7; 8 bases map to TRBD1. This CDR3 spans 14 amino acids. Unmatched junction bases numbered 6, after V lost 5 bases and J lost 3 bases. Germline V CDR1 and CDR2: SEHNR, FQNEAQ (reference sequence). As DNA, the CDR3 is TGTGCCAGCAGCCTAGGACAGGGAATCTACGAGCAGTACTTC. Amino acid sequence: CASSLGQGIYEQYF.

The chain has TRBV7-9 and TRBJ1-6, with 11 bases that match TRBD1. The V segment lost 3 bases and the J segment 8 bases; nucleotides outside the gene matches: 0. Germline CDR1 and CDR2: SEHNR and FQNEAQ (reference sequence). This CDR3 region has 14 residues. CDR3 protein: CASSLGQGDSPLHF. DNA for the CDR3: TGTGCCAGCAGCTTGGGACAGGGGGATTCACCCCTCCACTTT.

This chain connects TRBV15 to TRBJ1-2, with TRBD1 matching 9 bases. V trimming: 1 base; J trimming: 5 bases; junction bases outside the gene matches: 5. Germline lookup yields CDR1 LNHNV and CDR2 YYDKDF (reference sequence). The CDR3 sequence is 15 residues long. This chain's CDR3 is CATSRASGQGYGYTF. The CDR3 nucleotides are TGTGCCACCAGCAGAGCTTCGGGACAGGGTTATGGCTACACCTTC. Full variable domain (missing parts from reference TRBV15 and TRBJ1-2): DAMVIQNPRYQVTQFGKPVTLSCSQTLNHNVMYWYQQKSSQAPKLLFHYYDKDFNNEADTPDNFQSRRPNTSFCFLDIRSPGLGDTAMYLCATSRASGQGYGYTFGSGTRLTVV.

In its sample, this clone was seen a few times. The J gene is TRBJ1-2, the V gene TRBV5-1; D is unresolved. This CDR3 has 12 residues. V lost 0 bases to trimming and J lost 8 bases, with 8 bases between them. Per germline, CDR1 SGHRS and CDR2 YFSETQ. CDR3 loop: CASSLDLMGYTF. DNA of the CDR3: TGCGCCAGCAGCTTGGACTTGATGGGCTACACCTTC.

The chain couples TRBV18 to TRBJ2-3; possible D gene TRBD2, 6 bases. V was clipped by 5 bases and J by 0 bases, with 12 bases between them. Germline loops: CDR1 KGHSH, CDR2 LQKENI. This CDR3 is built from 15 residues. In DNA form, the CDR3 reads TGTGCCAGCTCATCGTCAGGGACTAGCACAGATACGCAGTATTTT. Translated, it gives CASSSSGTSTDTQYF.

V and J are TRBV4-1 and TRBJ2-5; 15 bases fit TRBD2. CDR1 and CDR2 (germline): MGHRA, YSYEKL. The CDR3 totals 17 residues. V trimming: 4 bases; J trimming: 5 bases; junction bases outside the gene matches: 8. The DNA for the CDR3 is TGCGCCAGCAGCCCCTCCGGGACTAGCGGGGGGCTGGAGACCCAGTACTTC. It yields the protein CASSPSGTSGGLETQYF.

The V call is TRBV5-6, the J call TRBJ1-1, with D maybe TRBD1 (5 bases). With 0 bases removed from V and 3 bases from J, the gap between germline ends came to 15 bases. The CDR3 runs to 16 residues. Germline CDR1 reads SGHDT; CDR2 reads YYEEEE. The CDR3 coding sequence is TGTGCCAGCAGCTTGGGTCAGGGCGCGCTTCACACTGAAGCTTTCTTT. Protein product: CASSLGQGALHTEAFF.

V and J are TRBV6-5 and TRBJ2-3, with 10 bases fitting TRBD2. Germline trimming cut 6 bases from V and 4 bases from J; bases unmatched to any gene: 4. Per germline, CDR1 MNHEY and CDR2 SVGAGI. This CDR3 region has 14 residues. This chain's CDR3 is CASSPAGGADTQYF. The CDR3 region has the DNA TGTGCCAGCAGCCCAGCGGGAGGGGCAGATACGCAGTATTTT.